The 32 T cell receptor beta chains given below trace back to one sample, sequenced in a study of Ad26.COV2.S vaccination and SARS-CoV-2 variants. Treatment specified: some 20 received Ad26.COV2.S at low or high dose, single or two shots; 5 received placebo; per-sample allocation not given. Each sample was drawn 63 days after the first injection (of vaccine or placebo). Repertoires were generated with immunoSEQ multiplex PCR, while TCRdb's copy carries only in-frame clones and drops some. Of 300,000 to 400,000 clones listed, roughly nine tenths are singletons. The specimen was peripheral blood, collected in a trial of Ad26.COV2.S vaccine versus placebo. These receptor sequences come from a person between 18 and 65 years old who received the Ad26.COV2.S COVID-19 vaccine or a placebo.

The chain employs TRBV28 and TRBJ2-4; no clear D. The germline CDR1 and CDR2 sequences are MDHEN and SYDVKM. Trimming removed 2 bases at V and 4 bases at J, with 9 bases between. The CDR3 has 14 residues. CDR3 sequence (DNA): TGTGCCAGCAGTTTAAGGCAGATTAAAAACATTCAGTACTTC. Its protein is CASSLRQIKNIQYF. The variable domain in full, completed from reference TRBV28 and TRBJ2-4, reads DVKVTQSSRYLVKRTGEKVFLECVQDMDHENMFWYRQDPGLGLRLIYFSYDVKMKEKGDIPEGYSVSREKKERFSLILESASTNQTSMYLCASSLRQIKNIQYFGAGTRLSVL.

The chain employs TRBV12-3 or TRBV12-4 and TRBJ1-2; D is perhaps TRBD1 (6 bases). With 5 bases removed from V and 2 bases from J, the gap between germline ends came to 9 bases. The CDR3 is made up of 13 amino acids. The CDR3 DNA reads as TGTGCCAGCAGTCGCGACAGGAACTATGGCTACACCTTC. Translated: CASSRDRNYGYTF.

The chain joins TRBV13 to TRBJ2-1; 9 nucleotides agree with TRBD2. The germline V gene has CDR1 PRHDT and CDR2 FYEKMQ (reference sequence). V lost 5 bases to trimming and J lost 6 bases; unmatched junction nucleotides: 8. The CDR3 spans 15 residues. The CDR3 reads CASSPGGGGFNEQFF. The CDR3 bases are TGTGCCAGCAGCCCGGGCGGGGGGGGATTCAATGAGCAGTTCTTC. The whole variable domain, filled in from reference TRBV13 and TRBJ2-1, reads AAGVIQSPRHLIKEKRETATLKCYPIPRHDTVYWYQQGPGQDPQFLISFYEKMQSDKGSIPDRFSAQQFSDYHSELNMSSLELGDSALYFCASSPGGGGFNEQFFGPGTRLTVL.

The J gene is TRBJ2-3, the V gene TRBV2; D gene ambiguous. V was shortened by 6 bases and J by 1 base, with 2 bases between the two germline ends. From germline, CDR1 is SNHLY and CDR2 FYNNEI. The CDR3 is 11 amino acids. This CDR3 is CASRRTDTQYF. In DNA form, the CDR3 reads TGTGCCAGCAGGCGCACAGATACGCAGTATTTT. Together with reference TRBV2 and TRBJ2-3, the CDR3 gives the full variable domain: EPEVTQTPSHQVTQMGQEVILRCVPISNHLYFYWYRQILGQKVEFLVSFYNNEISEKSEIFDDQFSVERPDGSNFTLKIRSTKLEDSAMYFCASRRTDTQYFGPGTRLTVL.

The CDR3 sequence: CASSVDDRVWGEAFF. CDR3 nucleotides: TGTGCCAGCAGCGTAGACGACAGGGTCTGGGGTGAAGCTTTCTTT. The chain recombines TRBV9 with TRBJ1-1, with TRBD1 matching over 7 bases. In germline, CDR1 is SGDLS, CDR2 YYNGEE. The CDR3 has 15 amino acids. Trimming removed 0 bases from V and 7 bases from J; junction bases left unmatched: 9. Together with reference TRBV9 and TRBJ1-1, the CDR3 gives the full variable domain: DSGVTQTPKHLITATGQRVTLRCSPRSGDLSVYWYQQSLDQGLQFLIQYYNGEERAKGNILERFSAQQFPDLHSELNLSSLELGDSALYFCASSVDDRVWGEAFFGQGTRLTVV.

This clone appeared a single time. The V gene is TRBV28, the J gene TRBJ1-1; no firm D call. CDR1 is MDHEN, CDR2 SYDVKM, per germline. This CDR3 region has 15 residues. Between the trimmed V and J ends, which lost 6 bases and 11 bases, there was a span of 25 bases. CDR3 DNA: TGTGCCAGCAGCTCCTCCTCGGGCGGAATCGGAGGGGCTTTCTTT. Translation gives CASSSSSGGIGGAFF.

Written as DNA, the CDR3 is TGTGCCAGCAAACAGGGGGGAAGCTATGGCTACACCTTC. It specifies CASKQGGSYGYTF. The J gene is TRBJ1-2, the V gene TRBV6-5, with TRBD1 matching over 8 bases. Trimming at V came to 7 bases and at J to 4 bases, leaving 5 bases not matched to a gene. Germline-derived CDR1 and CDR2 are MNHEY and SVGAGI. This CDR3 contains 13 residues.

This clone was counted a single time. The gene calls are TRBV9 and TRBJ1-3; D uncertain. The V end lost 1 base, the J end lost 0 bases, and 8 bases lay between the germline ends. This CDR3 is built from 15 residues. CDR1 is SGDLS, CDR2 YYNGEE, per germline. The CDR3 is CASSVRGSSGNTIYF. The CDR3 DNA reads as TGTGCCAGCAGCGTACGGGGAAGCTCTGGAAACACCATATATTTT. Filled out from reference TRBV9 and TRBJ1-3, the complete variable domain reads DSGVTQTPKHLITATGQRVTLRCSPRSGDLSVYWYQQSLDQGLQFLIQYYNGEERAKGNILERFSAQQFPDLHSELNLSSLELGDSALYFCASSVRGSSGNTIYFGEGSWLTVV.

This chain uses TRBV7-6 with TRBJ1-4; no clear D gene. V was cut by 1 base and J by 0 bases, with 6 bases left in between. The CDR3 covers 15 residues. In germline, CDR1 is SGHVS, CDR2 FNYEAQ. The CDR3 DNA follows: TGTGCCAGCAGCTTAGAGGTAGCAACTAATGAAAAACTGTTTTTT. Encoded protein: CASSLEVATNEKLFF. The full variable domain, completed using reference TRBV7-6 and TRBJ1-4, is GAGVSQSPRYKVTKRGQDVALRCDPISGHVSLYWYRQALGQGPEFLTYFNYEAQQDKSGLPNDRFSAERPEGSISTLTIQRTEQRDSAMYRCASSLEVATNEKLFFGSGTQLSVL.

The chain combines TRBV5-4 with TRBJ1-1; 9 bases align to TRBD1. V dropped 5 bases and J dropped 3; count of bases not matched to a gene: 8. Germline CDR1 is SGHNT and CDR2 is YYREEE (reference sequence). The CDR3 is 15 residues long. The CDR3 reads CASRPYRGRDTEAFF. The DNA of the CDR3 is TGTGCCAGCAGACCTTACAGGGGGCGGGACACTGAAGCTTTCTTT.

The V call is TRBV7-9, the J call TRBJ1-2; a possible D gene is TRBD1 (5 bases). The germline CDR1 and CDR2 sequences are SEHNR and FQNEAQ (reference sequence). V lost 8 bases and J 2 bases, leaving 12 bases between the germline ends. The CDR3 is 13 residues long. The CDR3 DNA reads as TGTGCCAGCGACCAACCAGGGAACTATGGCTACACCTTC. Its protein product is CASDQPGNYGYTF.

The rearrangement joins TRBV7-3 to TRBJ2-2; 7 nucleotides agree with TRBD1. Germline CDR1 is SGHTA and CDR2 is FQGTGA. The CDR3 loop spans 13 amino acids. After removal of 5 bases from V and 7 bases from J, the junction contained 4 bases not matched to a gene. Here the CDR3 DNA reads TGTGCCAGCAGCCTACAGGGGATCGGGGAGCTGTTTTTT. This gives the protein CASSLQGIGELFF.

The V gene is TRBV19, the J gene TRBJ2-7; D call uncertain. The CDR3 totals 13 residues. Germline V lookup: CDR1 LNHDA, CDR2 SQIVND (reference sequence). The ends were cut back, 3 bases at V and 7 bases at J, with 13 bases in the middle. CDR3 bases: TGTGCCAGTAGTATTAGTTGGCTTGGAGAGCAGTACTTC. Translating it yields CASSISWLGEQYF. Combining the CDR3 with reference TRBV19 and TRBJ2-7 gives the whole variable domain DGGITQSPKYLFRKEGQNVTLSCEQNLNHDAMYWYRQDPGQGLRLIYYSQIVNDFQKGDIAEGYSVSREKKESFPLTVTSAQKNPTAFYLCASSISWLGEQYFGPGTRLTVT.

V and J are TRBV6-5 and TRBJ1-2; D is ambiguous. The germline V gene has CDR1 MNHEY and CDR2 SVGAGI. The CDR3 consists of 13 residues. V lost 0 bases, J lost 9 bases, and 11 bases lay in between. This CDR3 is CASSYSPGSRYTF. In DNA, the CDR3 is TGTGCCAGCAGTTACTCGCCTGGGAGCCGCTACACCTTC.

The chain carries TRBV6-5 and TRBJ1-5; D possibly corresponds to TRBD1 (6 bases). V was pared by 5 bases and J by 4 bases, with 12 bases between. Per the germline V gene, CDR1 is MNHEY and CDR2 is SVGAGI. The CDR3 sequence is 14 residues long. The DNA for the CDR3 is TGTGCCAGCAGTCTCGGACAGCCGAATCAGCCCCAGCATTTT. It codes for CASSLGQPNQPQHF.

The chain combines TRBV24-1 with TRBJ2-3; 8 positions match TRBD2. V lost 2 bases to trimming and J lost 4 bases; unmatched junction nucleotides: 10. CDR1 is KGHDR and CDR2 is SFDVKD in the germline V gene. The CDR3 totals 17 residues. The CDR3 loop reads CATSDSVVAGGSDTQYF. DNA for the CDR3: TGTGCCACCAGTGATTCCGTCGTCGCGGGGGGCTCAGATACGCAGTATTTT.

This rearrangement joins TRBV27 to TRBJ1-6; D is ambiguous. V was pared by 5 bases and J by 6 bases, with 5 bases between. The CDR3 has 12 amino acids. Germline CDR1 reads MNHEY; CDR2 reads SMNVEV (reference sequence). The DNA of the CDR3 is TGTGCCAGCAGTACTCTTAATTCACCCCTCCACTTT. Translating gives CASSTLNSPLHF.

The rearrangement joins TRBV9 to TRBJ2-1; TRBD1 is a possible D gene (5 bases). CDR3 length: 15 residues. Germline V gene lookup returns CDR1 SGDLS and CDR2 YYNGEE. The V end lost 0 bases, the J end lost 1 base, and 8 bases lay between the germline ends. The CDR3 bases are TGTGCCAGCAGCGTAGACAGGACGTCCTACAATGAGCAGTTCTTC. Its protein is CASSVDRTSYNEQFF.

The genes are TRBV20-1 and TRBJ1-2; tentative D call: TRBD1 (5 bases). The V end was cut by 3 bases, the J end by 4 bases, with 12 bases between. Germline V lookup: CDR1 DFQATT, CDR2 SNEGSKA (reference sequence). The CDR3 covers 13 residues. As DNA, the CDR3 is TGCAGTGCTAGTCAGACAGAGACCTATGGCTACACCTTC. As protein: CSASQTETYGYTF.

V and J are TRBV5-6 and TRBJ2-7; D is ambiguous. V shed 0 bases and J shed 2 bases, with 9 bases lying between them. CDR1 SGHDT and CDR2 YYEEEE come from the germline V gene. This CDR3 region has 14 residues. Here the CDR3 reads CASSLAGSTYEQYF. CDR3 coding DNA: TGTGCCAGCAGCTTGGCCGGCAGTACCTACGAGCAGTACTTC.

The rearrangement links TRBV6-5 to TRBJ1-2; D is ambiguous. CDR1 MNHEY and CDR2 SVGAGI come from the germline V gene. The V end lost 6 bases, the J end lost 5 bases, and 4 bases lay between the germline ends. The CDR3 length is 10 residues. CDR3 sequence: CASRGYGYTF. The CDR3 region has the DNA TGTGCCAGCAGGGGATATGGCTACACCTTC.

V and J are TRBV7-2 and TRBJ1-4, with D maybe TRBD1 (5 bases). V was clipped by 5 bases and J by 6 bases, with 10 bases between them. The CDR3 loop spans 13 amino acids. The germline V gene has CDR1 SGHTA and CDR2 FQGNSA. The CDR3 protein is CASSRQGDEKLFF. The CDR3, as DNA: TGTGCCAGCAGCAGGCAGGGAGATGAAAAACTGTTTTTT.

This rearrangement joins TRBV10-3 to TRBJ1-6; D ambiguous. This CDR3 is 17 amino acids long. V dropped 0 bases and J dropped 2 bases, with 11 bases sitting between them. From germline, CDR1 is ENHRY and CDR2 SYGVKD. The CDR3 spells CAISESGVRAYNSPLHF. CDR3 DNA: TGTGCCATCAGTGAGTCGGGAGTCCGAGCCTATAATTCACCCCTCCACTTT.

As DNA, the CDR3 is TGTGCCTGGAGCCTGGGTAATATCGGGGATTGGGAGACCCAGTACTTC. It codes for CAWSLGNIGDWETQYF. The chain combines TRBV30 with TRBJ2-5; possibly TRBD2 for D (5 bases). V was pared by 3 bases and J by 5 bases, with 22 bases between. Germline-derived CDR1 and CDR2 are GTSNPN and SVGIG (reference sequence). The CDR3 runs to 16 residues.

This clone was detected only once. Other nucleotide sequences from this sample produce the same CDR3. The chain uses TRBV28 and TRBJ1-5, with D unclear. Germline CDR1 reads MDHEN; CDR2 reads SYDVKM. The CDR3 loop spans 12 amino acids. V was trimmed by 1 base and J by 7 bases, leaving 5 bases between them. CDR3 coding DNA: TGTGCCAGCAGTTTATCAGGCCAGCCCCAGCATTTT. Encoded protein: CASSLSGQPQHF.

V is TRBV5-4 and J is TRBJ1-1; D is unclear. The CDR3 length is 14 residues. The germline V gene has CDR1 SGHNT and CDR2 YYREEE (reference sequence). V was clipped by 2 bases and J by 1 base, with 9 bases between them. The CDR3 sequence: CASSLDMGNTEAFF. In nucleotides, the CDR3 is TGTGCCAGCAGCTTAGATATGGGGAACACTGAAGCTTTCTTT.

This chain links TRBV11-2 with TRBJ1-2; D is ambiguous. Germline V lookup: CDR1 SGHAT, CDR2 FQNNGV. V was clipped by 5 bases and J by 6 bases, with 10 bases between them. This CDR3 has 12 residues. The CDR3 is CASSPGGNGYTF. The CDR3 DNA reads TGTGCCAGCAGCCCTGGAGGTAATGGCTACACCTTC.

The chain has TRBV29-1 and TRBJ2-7; D might be TRBD2 (6 bases). The germline V and J ends were trimmed by 7 bases and 4 bases, with 17 bases remaining between them. Germline CDR1 SQVTM, CDR2 ANQGSEA. The CDR3 covers 13 residues. The CDR3 loop is CSGGDDSIYEQYF. Written as DNA, the CDR3 is TGCAGCGGGGGGGATGACAGTATTTACGAGCAGTACTTC.

V is TRBV6-5 and J is TRBJ1-1; D gene ambiguous. Looked up from germline, CDR1 is MNHEY and CDR2 is SVGAGI. CDR3 length: 15 amino acids. Trimming pared 2 bases from V and 2 bases from J, leaving 12 bases between. CDR3 in amino acids: CASSYGPRPNTEAFF. DNA for the CDR3: TGTGCCAGCAGTTACGGTCCCAGGCCTAACACTGAAGCTTTCTTT.

This rearrangement joins TRBV6-2 or TRBV6-3 to TRBJ2-1, with 8 nucleotides matching TRBD2. V lost 5 bases to trimming and J lost 10 bases; unmatched junction nucleotides: 7. CDR1 and CDR2 (germline): MNHEY, SVGEGT. CDR3 length equals 13 residues. The CDR3 loop is CASSRGLAQEQFF. The CDR3 DNA sequence: TGTGCCAGCAGTCGCGGACTAGCACAGGAGCAGTTCTTC.

The genes are TRBV30 and TRBJ1-5, with 7 bases identical to TRBD1. The germline gives CDR1 GTSNPN, CDR2 SVGIG (reference sequence). This CDR3 is 14 amino acids long. With 1 base clipped from V and 7 bases from J, the junction kept 7 bases outside the gene matches. The CDR3 is CAWSGDREGQPQHF. CDR3 in DNA: TGTGCCTGGAGTGGCGACAGGGAAGGCCAGCCCCAGCATTTT.

About this clone: The sample carries other DNA sequences with the same CDR3. The gene calls are TRBV7-2 and TRBJ2-2; unclear D gene. Trimming took 0 bases from V and 5 from J, leaving 4 bases between them. Germline values: CDR1 SGHTA, CDR2 FQGNSA. This CDR3 contains 13 residues. The CDR3 nucleotides read TGTGCCAGCAGCTTAGCGTGGACCGGGGAGCTGTTTTTT. This sequence encodes CASSLAWTGELFF.